A single sample is the source of the 29 T cell receptor beta chains below, sequenced in a study of beta chain features in type 1 diabetes. Overall study results and limits: Moderate yet significant TCRB CDR3 shortening was seen in Type 1 diabetes patients in all four CD4+ subsets.

Their antigens are not known. Isolated RNA was reverse transcribed in full, so expressed TCRB transcripts were sequenced. Some clones are missing from TCRdb's copy, which holds only in-frame ones; the method was immunoSEQ multiplex PCR. The sample has 300,000 to 450,000 clones, over 9% seen once. The sequenced sample was central memory CD4+ T cells from blood. Receptors originate from a young man with type 1 diabetes.

This clone occurred a few times. This rearrangement joins TRBV6-1 to TRBJ2-5, with D tentatively TRBD2 (5 bases). This CDR3 has 11 residues. Germline assignment: CDR1 MNHNS and CDR2 SASEGT. Trimming removed 4 bases from V and 5 bases from J, with 5 bases in between. In nucleotides, the CDR3 is TGTGCCAGCAGTGGGAGGGAGACCCAGTACTTC. It translates to CASSGRETQYF.

Ten or more counts support this clone. The rearrangement uses TRBV11-2 and TRBJ2-7; D is undetermined. With 0 bases removed from V and 6 bases from J, the gap between germline ends came to 9 bases. The CDR3 covers 13 residues. CDR1 and CDR2 (germline): SGHAT, FQNNGV. CDR3 in amino acids: CASSLDRRSEQYF. The DNA of the CDR3 is TGTGCCAGCAGCTTAGACCGACGGAGCGAGCAGTACTTC.

In its sample, this clone was seen many times. The chain combines TRBV28 with TRBJ1-2; 7 nucleotides agree with TRBD1. The CDR3 runs 16 residues. Germline CDR1 reads MDHEN; CDR2 reads SYDVKM. Trimming cost V 6 bases and J 0 bases; bases outside gene matches: 10. CDR3: CASSSPGGQPNYGYTF. CDR3 sequence (DNA): TGTGCCAGCAGCTCCCCCGGGGGACAGCCTAACTATGGCTACACCTTC.

There are a few counts of this clone. At one boundary the junction diverges from the germline segment, which might be a read error. The CDR3 DNA sequence: TGTGCTAGCAGCCGGACAGGGGGCTCCGGGGAGCTGTTTTTT. Its protein product is CASSRTGGSGELFF. The V and J genes are TRBV7-7 and TRBJ2-2, with 11 bases aligning to TRBD1. The CDR3 totals 14 residues. The V gene's germline CDR1 is SSHAT and CDR2 FNYEAQ (reference sequence). Using reference TRBV7-7 and TRBJ2-2 for the parts outside the CDR3, the full variable domain is GAGVSQSPRYKVTKRGQDVTLRCDPISSHATLYWYQQALGQGPEFLTYFNYEAQPDKSGLPSDRFSAERPEGSISTLTIQRTEQRDSAMYRCASSRTGGSGELFFGEGSRLTVL.

The J gene is TRBJ2-5, the V gene TRBV4-2; 10 bases line up with TRBD2. The CDR3 is 15 amino acids. Germline V gene data show CDR1 as LGHNA and CDR2 as YNFKEQ. Trimming at V came to 4 bases and at J to 2 bases, leaving 4 bases not matched to a gene. This CDR3 is CASSRTSGSQETQYF. The DNA of the CDR3 is TGTGCCAGCAGCCGGACTAGCGGAAGTCAAGAGACCCAGTACTTC.

The genes are TRBV6-5 and TRBJ1-5; 8 bases align to TRBD1. CDR3 length: 14 amino acids. V was pared by 9 bases and J by 4 bases, with 8 bases of the junction left unmatched. Germline V gene lookup returns CDR1 MNHEY and CDR2 SVGAGI. CDR3 in amino acids: CARPDRVGNQPQHF. CDR3 bases: TGTGCCAGGCCGGACAGGGTGGGGAATCAGCCCCAGCATTTT.

This clone was detected only a few times. The V gene is TRBV7-2, the J gene TRBJ2-7; TRBD2 matches 13 bases. This CDR3 region has 18 residues. V dropped 5 bases and J dropped 5; count of bases not matched to a gene: 15. CDR1 and CDR2 from the germline V gene are SGHTA and FQGNSA. The CDR3 DNA follows: TGTGCCAGCAGCCTATTTAACAGGGGACTAGCGGGATGGAACGAGCAGTACTTC. Translating it yields CASSLFNRGLAGWNEQYF.

Remarks on this clone: A read error may produce the germline difference seen at one junction end. The chain has TRBV10-3 and TRBJ2-5; 13 positions match TRBD2. Near its end, the DNA agrees better with TRBJ2-7, so the J call may be wrong. The CDR3 runs to 15 residues. Germline values: CDR1 ENHRY, CDR2 SYGVKD. CDR3 sequence: CASSSLGTSGNEQYF. As DNA, the CDR3 is TGTGCCAGCAGTTCCCTCGGGACTAGCGGGAACGAGCAGTACTTC.

This clone has more than one count but fewer than ten. The chain carries TRBV6-1 and TRBJ1-5, with 7 positions matching TRBD1. The CDR3 runs to 13 residues. V lost 7 bases to trimming and J lost 6 bases; unmatched junction nucleotides: 6. Germline assignment: CDR1 MNHNS and CDR2 SASEGT. CDR3 bases: TGTGCCAGCATCAGGGGGGAGGCTCAGCCCCAGCATTTT. Translating it yields CASIRGEAQPQHF.

This clone was seen more than once but under ten times. V is TRBV11-2 and J is TRBJ2-7; D call uncertain. The CDR3 totals 12 residues. Looked up from germline, CDR1 is SGHAT and CDR2 is FQNNGV. Trimming left V 5 bases short and J 4 bases short, with 9 bases between. CDR3 region: CASSESQYEQYF. The CDR3 nucleotides are TGTGCCAGCAGCGAGTCCCAGTACGAGCAGTACTTC.

The chain combines TRBV27 with TRBJ1-1, with 7 nucleotides matching TRBD1. The junction had 8 bases not matched to a gene; V was cut back by 4 bases and J by 9 bases. This CDR3 has 13 amino acids. CDR1 and CDR2 from the germline V gene are MNHEY and SMNVEV (reference sequence). Here the CDR3 reads CASSSVPGQKAFF. CDR3 coding DNA: TGTGCCAGCAGTTCCGTTCCGGGACAGAAAGCTTTCTTT.

This clone was counted only a few times. The V call is TRBV6-5, the J call TRBJ2-5, with TRBD1 matching 7 bases. The CDR3 is 14 residues long. The V and J ends lost 6 bases and 1 base, in that order; junction bases with no gene match: 5. Germline assignment: CDR1 MNHEY and CDR2 SVGAGI. In DNA form, the CDR3 reads TGTGCCAGCAGGCCCGGGGACAGCCAAGAGACCCAGTACTTC. Its protein is CASRPGDSQETQYF.

There are a few counts of this clone. The genes are TRBV5-1 and TRBJ2-3, with 10 bases that match TRBD1. The CDR3 extends over 16 amino acids. Per the germline V gene, CDR1 is SGHRS and CDR2 is YFSETQ. Trimming cost V 3 bases and J 0 bases; bases outside gene matches: 4. Written as DNA, the CDR3 is TGCGCCAGCAGCTCCGGGACAGGGGCTAGCACAGATACGCAGTATTTT. The encoded protein is CASSSGTGASTDTQYF.

This clone occurred many times. The chain combines TRBV5-1 with TRBJ2-1; D remains unclear. CDR1 SGHRS and CDR2 YFSETQ come from the germline V gene. The CDR3 consists of 15 residues. V lost 0 bases, J lost 4 bases, and 11 bases lay in between. The CDR3 sequence is CASSLADSLYNEQFF. The DNA of the CDR3 is TGCGCCAGCAGCTTGGCCGATTCCCTGTACAATGAGCAGTTCTTC. Using reference TRBV5-1 and TRBJ2-1 for the parts outside the CDR3, the full variable domain is KAGVTQTPRYLIKTRGQQVTLSCSPISGHRSVSWYQQTPGQGLQFLFEYFSETQRNKGNFPGRFSGRQFSNSRSEMNVSTLELGDSALYLCASSLADSLYNEQFFGPGTRLTVL.

This clone was seen a handful of times. V gene TRBV19 combines with J gene TRBJ1-2; weak D call: TRBD1 (6 bases). The CDR3 runs to 13 residues. Germline values: CDR1 LNHDA, CDR2 SQIVND (reference sequence). V shed 1 base and J shed 5 bases, with 8 bases lying between them. CDR3 protein: CASSIGTDYGYTF. The CDR3 coding sequence is TGTGCCAGTAGTATAGGGACAGATTATGGCTACACCTTC. Full variable domain (outside the CDR3, taken from reference TRBV19 and TRBJ1-2): DGGITQSPKYLFRKEGQNVTLSCEQNLNHDAMYWYRQDPGQGLRLIYYSQIVNDFQKGDIAEGYSVSREKKESFPLTVTSAQKNPTAFYLCASSIGTDYGYTFGSGTRLTVV.

J is TRBJ2-5 and V is TRBV7-2; 8 bases fit TRBD2. This CDR3 is 13 amino acids long. Looked up from germline, CDR1 is SGHTA and CDR2 is FQGNSA. The junction had 7 bases not matched to a gene; V was cut back by 11 bases and J by 2 bases. The CDR3 DNA reads as TGTGCCTCCGGCGGGGGGCGGCAAGAGACCCAGTACTTC. It translates to CASGGGRQETQYF.

This clone was observed a handful of times. V and J are TRBV4-2 and TRBJ1-3; 7 bases map to TRBD1. The germline V gene has CDR1 LGHNA and CDR2 YNFKEQ. This CDR3 spans 16 amino acids. V shed 5 bases and J 2 bases; nucleotides not matched to a gene: 9. The CDR3 DNA is TGTGCCAGCAGCGCGAGGACAGGAGCTACTGGAAACACCATATATTTT. It yields the protein CASSARTGATGNTIYF.

This clone showed up many times. V usage is TRBV7-2 and J usage is TRBJ2-1; possibly TRBD1 for D (6 bases). Germline V gene data show CDR1 as SGHTA and CDR2 as FQGNSA. The ends were cut back, 5 bases at V and 5 bases at J, with 16 bases in the middle. This CDR3 spans 15 amino acids. Here the CDR3 reads CASSRYGQFNNEQFF. The CDR3 coding sequence is TGTGCCAGCAGCCGTTACGGACAGTTCAACAATGAGCAGTTCTTC.

This clone was counted a few times. The gene calls are TRBV6-1 and TRBJ2-5; D perhaps matches TRBD1 (5 bases). There are 16 residues in the CDR3. The V and J ends lost 3 bases and 4 bases respectively, with 18 bases between them. Germline CDR1 and CDR2: MNHNS and SASEGT. CDR3 loop: CASSDIRGQPRETQYF. The CDR3 bases are TGTGCCAGCAGTGACATCCGCGGACAACCGCGAGAGACCCAGTACTTC.

This chain connects TRBV28 to TRBJ2-2; TRBD2 matches at 15 bases. The V gene's germline CDR1 is MDHEN and CDR2 SYDVKM. V lost 3 bases and J lost 7; bases outside the gene matches: 18. The CDR3 extends over 21 amino acids. DNA for the CDR3: TGTGCCAGCAGTTTTTTCCTCCGGACTAGCGGGAGGGCCGGAAGAGGCGGGGAGCTGTTTTTT. Protein sequence: CASSFFLRTSGRAGRGGELFF. The full variable domain, completed using reference TRBV28 and TRBJ2-2, is DVKVTQSSRYLVKRTGEKVFLECVQDMDHENMFWYRQDPGLGLRLIYFSYDVKMKEKGDIPEGYSVSREKKERFSLILESASTNQTSMYLCASSFFLRTSGRAGRGGELFFGEGSRLTVL.

This clone was observed a handful of times. The chain has TRBV6-5 and TRBJ2-7; TRBD1 matches at 8 bases. The V gene end was trimmed by 5 bases and the J gene end by 2 bases; junction bases not matched to a gene: 5. The CDR3 has 14 amino acids. CDR1 and CDR2 (germline): MNHEY, SVGAGI. CDR3 sequence reads: CASSEWTGTYEQYF. CDR3 nucleotides: TGTGCCAGCAGTGAGTGGACAGGGACCTACGAGCAGTACTTC.

A few counts support this clone. The chain links TRBV4-3 to TRBJ2-5; the D gene is possibly TRBD2 (7 bases). The length of the CDR3 is 15 residues. The germline gives CDR1 LGHNA, CDR2 YSLEER. V was clipped by 4 bases and J by 5 bases, with 17 bases between them. The CDR3 region is CASSRGTGREETQYF. The CDR3 DNA reads as TGCGCCAGCAGCCGAGGAACAGGGAGGGAGGAGACCCAGTACTTC.

The chain joins TRBV27 to TRBJ2-7; 10 bases align to TRBD2. The V gene end was trimmed by 6 bases and the J gene end by 1 base; junction bases not matched to a gene: 6. Germline V gene data show CDR1 as MNHEY and CDR2 as SMNVEV (reference sequence). The CDR3 extends over 15 amino acids. The CDR3 loop reads CASRLAGAQSYEQYF. In nucleotides, the CDR3 is TGTGCCAGCAGGCTAGCGGGAGCGCAATCCTACGAGCAGTACTTC.

In its sample, this clone was seen a few times. The genes are TRBV7-9 and TRBJ2-5; D gene unclear. In germline, CDR1 is SEHNR, CDR2 FQNEAQ (reference sequence). This CDR3 has 14 residues. Trimming stripped 3 bases from V and 5 bases from J, with 13 bases between. CDR3 coding DNA: TGTGCCAGCAGCTTGGATCAGTCTAGGGAGACCCAGTACTTC. It is translated as CASSLDQSRETQYF.

This clone showed up many times. CDR3 in amino acids: CASSFVSGGPETQYF. Written as DNA, the CDR3 is TGTGCCAGCAGCTTCGTCTCGGGAGGGCCAGAGACCCAGTACTTC. J is TRBJ2-5 and V is TRBV7-2; 8 bases fit TRBD2. V trimming: 3 bases; J trimming: 4 bases; junction bases outside the gene matches: 7. The CDR3 contains 15 residues. Germline CDR1 reads SGHTA; CDR2 reads FQGNSA.

This clone has a count of ten or more. The chain joins TRBV10-1 to TRBJ1-5; D gene uncertain. V was pared by 6 bases and J by 9 bases, with 15 bases between. This CDR3 comprises 13 residues. Germline V gene data show CDR1 as WNHNN and CDR2 as SYGVQD (reference sequence). CDR3 in DNA: TGCGCCAGCAGCGAACAACAAGAATCGCCCCAGCATTTT. It encodes CASSEQQESPQHF.

This clone occurred a few times. The gene calls are TRBV7-2 and TRBJ1-5, with 8 positions matching TRBD1. Germline assignment: CDR1 SGHTA and CDR2 FQGNSA. The CDR3 length is 15 residues. V lost 5 bases, J lost 9 bases, and 12 bases stayed unmatched. This CDR3 reads CASSAGTGSYGPQHF. The CDR3 DNA reads as TGTGCCAGCAGCGCCGGGACAGGTAGCTATGGGCCCCAGCATTTT.

This clone was seen a handful of times. J is TRBJ2-5 and V is TRBV5-8; 12 nucleotides align to TRBD1. V gave up 0 bases and J gave up 4 bases; unmatched junction bases: 7. Germline values: CDR1 SGHTS, CDR2 YDEGEE. CDR3 length equals 17 residues. CDR3 region: CASSLGDRGLSGETQYF. As DNA, the CDR3 is TGTGCCAGCAGCTTGGGGGACAGGGGGCTATCGGGAGAGACCCAGTACTTC. The variable domain in full, completed from reference TRBV5-8 and TRBJ2-5, reads EAGVTQSPTHLIKTRGQQATLRCSPISGHTSVYWYQQALGLGLQFLLWYDEGEERNRGNFPPRFSGRQFPNYSSELNVNALELEDSALYLCASSLGDRGLSGETQYFGPGTRLLVL.

This rearrangement joins TRBV6-5 to TRBJ2-1, with D perhaps being TRBD1 or TRBD2 (5 bases each). There are 14 residues in the CDR3. Per the germline V gene, CDR1 is MNHEY and CDR2 is SVGAGI. Trimming took off 7 bases at V and 3 bases at J, with 13 bases between the two ends. CDR3 DNA sequence: TGTGCCAGCATTCCGGGGCCAAACTACAATGAGCAGTTCTTC. This codes for CASIPGPNYNEQFF.